Below, 21 T cell receptor beta chains from the same sample are listed, as sequenced in a study of identical twins. TCRdb reanalysed the 5' RACE reads using MiXCR and keeps one entry per CDR3 protein. The repertoire holds nearly 200,000 distinct CDR3 sequences, with approximately 15% as singletons. These records were also assigned to another study, of T cells expressing NK-cell markers.

The source material was CD8+ T cells sorted from blood. The origin of the receptors is a woman in her late teens or twenties in good health.

The CDR3 spells CASSFPNRPYEQYF. The CDR3 region has the DNA TGTGCCAGCAGCTTCCCTAATCGTCCTTACGAGCAGTACTTC. The chain is built from TRBV7-9 and TRBJ2-7; D is undetermined. V dropped 3 bases and J dropped 4 bases, with 13 bases sitting between them. The CDR3 is 14 residues long. Germline V lookup: CDR1 SEHNR, CDR2 FQNEAQ (reference sequence).

J is TRBJ2-1 and V is TRBV4-1; TRBD2 agrees at 8 bases. This CDR3 comprises 15 residues. V lost 1 base to trimming and J lost 6 bases; unmatched junction nucleotides: 5. Germline lookup yields CDR1 MGHRA and CDR2 YSYEKL. The DNA for the CDR3 is TGCGCCAGCAGCCAAGCGCCGGGGGGGGGCAATGAGCAGTTCTTC. This translates into CASSQAPGGGNEQFF.

The chain is built from TRBV12-5 and TRBJ2-7; possible D gene TRBD1, 5 bases. Germline V CDR1 and CDR2: LGHNT, FRNRAP. V was cut by 6 bases and J by 0 bases, with 12 bases left in between. The CDR3 covers 14 residues. The DNA for the CDR3 is TGTGCTAGTGGATCCGCAGACAGCTCCTACGAGCAGTACTTC. Translation: CASGSADSSYEQYF.

In its sample, this clonotype was seen a few times. The J gene is TRBJ2-5, the V gene TRBV5-6; the match to TRBD2 covers 10 bases. The V gene end was trimmed by 0 bases and the J gene end by 5 bases; junction bases not matched to a gene: 7. This CDR3 is built from 16 residues. Germline-derived CDR1 and CDR2 are SGHDT and YYEEEE. The CDR3 is CASSLEYSGRVETQYF. The DNA of the CDR3 is TGTGCCAGCAGCTTGGAATACAGCGGGAGGGTTGAGACCCAGTACTTC.

This clonotype came up a few times. The chain combines TRBV7-4 with TRBJ1-3, with D possibly TRBD1 on 5 matching bases. V was shortened by 2 bases and J by 2 bases, with 7 bases between the two germline ends. The germline V gene encodes CDR1 SGHVT and CDR2 SQSDAQ. This CDR3 spans 14 amino acids. The CDR3 bases are TGTGCCAGCAGCTTACTCAGGGCTGGAAACACCATATATTTT. This translates into CASSLLRAGNTIYF.

V and J are TRBV4-1 and TRBJ1-2; D is unclear. Germline V gene lookup returns CDR1 MGHRA and CDR2 YSYEKL. Trimming removed 2 bases from V and 9 bases from J, with 16 bases in between. This CDR3 has 14 residues. CDR3 protein: CASSQLGAVMSYTF. The CDR3 DNA follows: TGCGCCAGCAGCCAACTGGGCGCGGTGATGAGCTACACCTTC.

The J gene is TRBJ1-2, the V gene TRBV7-9; no definite D call. CDR1 is SEHNR and CDR2 is FQNEAQ in the germline V gene (reference sequence). V was trimmed by 7 bases and J by 2 bases, leaving 14 bases between them. The CDR3 spans 14 residues. CDR3 in DNA: TGTGCCAGCACAGTTAGCTTGAGCAACTATGGCTACACCTTC. Translating it yields CASTVSLSNYGYTF. Full variable domain (outside the CDR3, taken from reference TRBV7-9 and TRBJ1-2): DTGVSQNPRHKITKRGQNVTFRCDPISEHNRLYWYRQTLGQGPEFLTYFQNEAQLEKSRLLSDRFSAERPKGSFSTLEIQRTEQGDSAMYLCASTVSLSNYGYTFGSGTRLTVV.

The chain recombines TRBV7-9 with TRBJ2-2; 8 bases are a match to TRBD2. After removal of 5 bases from V and 3 bases from J, the junction contained 11 bases not matched to a gene. CDR1 is SEHNR and CDR2 is FQNEAQ in the germline V gene (reference sequence). This CDR3 has 17 amino acids. Written as DNA, the CDR3 is TGTGCCAGCAGCCACTTTGTCAGCGGGGGCGACACCGGGGAGCTGTTTTTT. The encoded protein is CASSHFVSGGDTGELFF.

This clonotype showed up just a few times. The rearrangement links TRBV6-2 or TRBV6-3 to TRBJ2-1, with 8 nucleotides matching TRBD1. CDR1 and CDR2 from the germline V gene are MNHEY and SVGEGT. The CDR3 spans 13 residues. V shed 5 bases, J shed 7 bases, and the junction held 4 bases outside the gene matches. The CDR3 nucleotides read TGTGCCAGCAGTCAGGGGGCAGGGAATGAGCAGTTCTTC. Residues: CASSQGAGNEQFF.

V gene TRBV11-1 combines with J gene TRBJ2-6; D is perhaps TRBD1 or TRBD2 (5 bases each). Germline CDR1 reads SGHAT; CDR2 reads FQDESV (reference sequence). Trimming cost V 1 base and J 4 bases, with 20 bases left between them. This CDR3 is built from 19 residues. CDR3: CASSLGRGAVPAGANVLTF. The CDR3 DNA reads as TGTGCCAGCAGCTTAGGAAGGGGAGCGGTCCCTGCGGGGGCCAACGTCCTGACTTTC.

This clonotype occurred a few times. V gene TRBV29-1 combines with J gene TRBJ2-7; 8 bases map to TRBD1. V gave up 5 bases and J gave up 7 bases; unmatched junction bases: 7. The CDR3 runs 12 residues. CDR1 and CDR2 (germline): SQVTM, ANQGSEA. CDR3: CSVRGQAMEQYF. In DNA, the CDR3 is TGCAGCGTTCGGGGACAGGCCATGGAGCAGTACTTC.

The chain recombines TRBV10-3 with TRBJ2-5; D call uncertain. The CDR3 is 13 amino acids. Trimming shortened V by 8 bases and J by 3 bases, and 13 bases separated the two germline ends. CDR1 and CDR2 from the germline V gene are ENHRY and SYGVKD. CDR3 region: CAIPLGLEETQYF. CDR3 sequence (DNA): TGTGCCATCCCACTCGGCCTTGAAGAGACCCAGTACTTC.

This chain links TRBV7-9 with TRBJ2-2; D not resolved. The CDR3 has 15 residues. Germline CDR1 is SEHNR and CDR2 is FQNEAQ (reference sequence). The V gene lost 1 base and the J gene lost 6 bases, with 12 bases spanning the gap. CDR3 sequence (DNA): TGTGCCAGCAGCTTAGACTCCCTCTCTGCCGGGGAGCTGTTTTTT. Its translation: CASSLDSLSAGELFF. Drawing the rest from reference TRBV7-9 and TRBJ2-2, the complete variable domain is DTGVSQNPRHKITKRGQNVTFRCDPISEHNRLYWYRQTLGQGPEFLTYFQNEAQLEKSRLLSDRFSAERPKGSFSTLEIQRTEQGDSAMYLCASSLDSLSAGELFFGEGSRLTVL.

The table lists this clonotype with a few counts. The chain is built from TRBV5-6 and TRBJ2-7; D possibly matches TRBD1 or TRBD2 (5 bases each). Looked up from germline, CDR1 is SGHDT and CDR2 is YYEEEE. CDR3 length: 15 amino acids. Trimming cost V 1 base and J 3 bases, with 14 bases left between them. This CDR3 reads CASSLFGATYYEQYF. CDR3 sequence (DNA): TGTGCCAGCAGCTTGTTCGGGGCAACTTACTACGAGCAGTACTTC.

J is TRBJ2-1 and V is TRBV20-1; 9 positions match TRBD2. Looked up from germline, CDR1 is DFQATT and CDR2 is SNEGSKA (reference sequence). The ends lost 4 bases at V and 2 bases at J; junction bases unmatched: 6. The CDR3 covers 15 residues. The CDR3 loop is CSANGGRAPYNEQFF. The CDR3 coding sequence is TGCAGTGCTAACGGCGGGAGGGCCCCCTACAATGAGCAGTTCTTC.

This clonotype has more than one count but fewer than ten. The gene calls are TRBV3-1 and TRBJ2-4, with D tentatively TRBD2 (6 bases). The V end lost 8 bases, the J end lost 0 bases, and 14 bases lay between the germline ends. Germline assignment: CDR1 LGHDT and CDR2 YNNKEL (reference sequence). CDR3 length: 15 residues. The CDR3 loop is CASAGGPLAKNIQYF. CDR3 bases: TGTGCCAGCGCCGGGGGACCTCTAGCCAAAAACATTCAGTACTTC.

This clonotype was counted between two and nine times. The V and J genes are TRBV2 and TRBJ2-1; 11 nucleotides agree with TRBD2. Germline CDR1 and CDR2: SNHLY and FYNNEI. The CDR3 has 17 residues. Trimming removed 4 bases from V and 5 bases from J; junction bases left unmatched: 10. The CDR3 region is CASSAGTSGSVDNEQFF. CDR3 DNA sequence: TGTGCCAGCAGTGCAGGGACTAGCGGTTCAGTGGACAATGAGCAGTTCTTC. The full variable domain, in which reference TRBV2 and TRBJ2-1 provide the parts outside the CDR3, is EPEVTQTPSHQVTQMGQEVILRCVPISNHLYFYWYRQILGQKVEFLVSFYNNEISEKSEIFDDQFSVERPDGSNFTLKIRSTKLEDSAMYFCASSAGTSGSVDNEQFFGPGTRLTVL.

In its sample, this clonotype was seen a few times. The chain recombines TRBV6-2 or TRBV6-3 with TRBJ1-5; D is undetermined. The V gene's germline CDR1 is MNHEY and CDR2 SVGEGT. The CDR3 sequence is 12 residues long. V dropped 5 bases and J dropped 5 bases, with 7 bases sitting between them. The CDR3 DNA reads TGTGCCAGCAGTCCCTACTATCAGCCCCAGCATTTT. This translates into CASSPYYQPQHF.

This clonotype was recorded many times. This chain connects TRBV4-1 to TRBJ2-3; either TRBD1 or TRBD2 may supply D (6 bases each). V shed 4 bases and J shed 3 bases, with 17 bases lying between them. This CDR3 comprises 16 residues. Germline V gene data show CDR1 as MGHRA and CDR2 as YSYEKL. The CDR3 sequence: CASSPGGAGTTDTQYF. The CDR3 DNA reads TGCGCCAGCAGCCCCGGGGGCGCCGGGACGACAGATACGCAGTATTTT.

The genes are TRBV7-9 and TRBJ2-1; 11 positions match TRBD2. Per germline, CDR1 SEHNR and CDR2 FQNEAQ (reference sequence). V lost 5 bases to trimming and J lost 8 bases; unmatched junction nucleotides: 8. This CDR3 contains 15 residues. DNA for the CDR3: TGTGCCAGCAGCCTTAGCGGGGGGGCCATCCATGAGCAGTTCTTC. Translating it yields CASSLSGGAIHEQFF. Based on the CDR3 plus reference TRBV7-9 and TRBJ2-1, the full variable domain is DTGVSQNPRHKITKRGQNVTFRCDPISEHNRLYWYRQTLGQGPEFLTYFQNEAQLEKSRLLSDRFSAERPKGSFSTLEIQRTEQGDSAMYLCASSLSGGAIHEQFFGPGTRLTVL.

The chain joins TRBV30 to TRBJ2-7; D perhaps matches TRBD2 (5 bases). Germline CDR1 reads GTSNPN; CDR2 reads SVGIG (reference sequence). V dropped 3 bases and J dropped 3 bases, with 12 bases sitting between them. The CDR3 is 13 amino acids. CDR3 in DNA: TGTGCCTGGAGAATACTAGGAAACTACGAGCAGTACTTC. This translates into CAWRILGNYEQYF.